This TCR beta chain stems from a study of T cell clonality in common variable immunodeficiency. Blood samples were heparinized, about 4.5 to 9 ml per donor. Produced via immunoSEQ multiplex PCR; TCRdb's table is partial and in-frame only. This sample has 80,000 or so clones, each found more than once. Study results and caveats: Fewer deletions and N-nucleotide insertions were reportedly seen in common variable immunodeficiency TCR beta sequences. CVID subjects showed higher TCRbeta clonality than healthy controls. Compared with controls, CVID subjects had fewer shared TCRbeta clones.

This clone was seen more than once but under ten times. What it recognizes is unknown. The CDR3 goes on 3 residues after the read ends, and that part is filled in from the germline J gene. The CDR3 length is 13 residues. The trim removed 3 bases at V and 8 bases at J, leaving 5 bases unmatched. Germline-derived CDR1 and CDR2 are SQVTM and ANQGSEA. The origin of this receptor is a person between 18 and 69 years old in good health. This sequence joins TRBV29-1 and TRBJ2-1; 9 bases line up with TRBD2. The specimen sequenced was peripheral blood mononuclear cells. The part of the CDR3 DNA that was read is TGCAGCGTTGAGAGCGGGAGGATAGATGAG. The encoded protein is CSVESGRIDE. In full, the CDR3 reads CSVESGRIDEQFF.